A selection of T cell receptor beta chains follows, all from one sample in a study of blood T cell repertoires in COVID-19. Sequencing was performed with immunoSEQ multiplex PCR; in TCRdb, only in-frame clones are kept and a portion is missing. The table records about 250,000 clones, 70% to 90% of them present only once. The sample was peripheral blood. Source of these receptors: a man aged 18 to 29 with active or convalescent COVID-19. Both conserved end residues are part of each CDR3. Fields, in order: CDR3 protein, CDR3 DNA, D gene, clone size, V gene, J gene. A D gene is named only where the DNA matches it firmly. Size values are once, few and many counts, or a class for expanded clones, and some rows have none.

CDR3: CASSPPSGQPYNEQFF; DNA: TGTGCCAGCAGCCCCCCCTCCGGACAGCCTTACAATGAGCAGTTCTTC; D: NA; size: NA; V: TRBV7-9; J: TRBJ2-1
CDR3: CASSQELAGSYEQYF; DNA: TGTGCCAGCAGCCAAGAACTAGCGGGGTCCTACGAGCAGTACTTC; D: TRBD2; size: NA; V: TRBV4-2; J: TRBJ2-7
CDR3: CASSLGDSGYTF; DNA: TGTGCCAGCAGCCTGGGGGACAGTGGCTACACCTTC; D: TRBD1; size: NA; V: TRBV13; J: TRBJ1-2
CDR3: CASTLGQGAYEQYF; DNA: TGTGCCAGCACCTTAGGACAGGGGGCTTACGAGCAGTACTTC; D: TRBD1; size: NA; V: TRBV7-2; J: TRBJ2-7
CDR3: CASSPVEGREKLFF; DNA: TGTGCCAGCTCACCAGTGGAGGGAAGGGAAAAACTGTTTTTT; D: NA; size: NA; V: TRBV18; J: TRBJ1-4
CDR3: CASSLQGNTEAFF; DNA: TGTGCCAGCAGTTTACAGGGCAACACTGAAGCTTTCTTT; D: NA; size: NA; V: TRBV27; J: TRBJ1-1
CDR3: CASSGTASMNSPLHF; DNA: TGTGCCAGCAGTGGGACAGCCAGCATGAATTCACCCCTCCACTTT; D: NA; size: NA; V: TRBV2; J: TRBJ1-6
CDR3: CASSYEPPYNEQFF; DNA: TGTGCCAGCAGTTACGAGCCCCCTTACAATGAGCAGTTCTTC; D: NA; size: NA; V: TRBV6-2/TRBV6-3; J: TRBJ2-1
CDR3: CASGSRSGEAFF; DNA: TGTGCCAGCGGCTCTCGGTCCGGTGAAGCTTTCTTT; D: NA; size: NA; V: TRBV5-4; J: TRBJ1-1
CDR3: CASSSGQGSTDTQYF; DNA: TGTGCCAGCAGTTCGGGACAGGGGAGCACAGATACGCAGTATTTT; D: TRBD1; size: NA; V: TRBV6-2/TRBV6-3; J: TRBJ2-3
CDR3: CASSSDPGKNTEAFF; DNA: TGTGCCAGCTCATCCGACCCAGGGAAGAACACTGAAGCTTTCTTT; D: NA; size: NA; V: TRBV18; J: TRBJ1-1
CDR3: CASSEVDRVGKFAF; DNA: TGTGCCAGCAGTGAAGTGGACAGGGTAGGGAAGTTCGCCTTC; D: TRBD1; size: NA; V: TRBV6-1; J: TRBJ1-2
CDR3: CASSWGQRSNTGELFF; DNA: TGCGCCAGCAGCTGGGGACAGCGATCTAACACCGGGGAGCTGTTTTTT; D: TRBD1; size: NA; V: TRBV5-1; J: TRBJ2-2
CDR3: CASSSDRTSSSYEQYF; DNA: TGTGCCAGCAGTTCCGACCGGACTAGTTCCTCCTACGAGCAGTACTTC; D: TRBD2; size: NA; V: TRBV6-5; J: TRBJ2-7
CDR3: CASSPTSGGYNEQFF; DNA: TGCGCCAGCAGCCCGACTAGCGGGGGGTACAATGAGCAGTTCTTC; D: TRBD2; size: NA; V: TRBV4-3; J: TRBJ2-1
CDR3: CASSMSGQPQHF; DNA: TGTGCCAGTAGTATGTCCGGGCAGCCCCAGCATTTT; D: NA; size: NA; V: TRBV19; J: TRBJ1-5
CDR3: CASSLSRGQGVGGYTF; DNA: TGTGCCAGCAGCCTCTCCCGGGGACAGGGGGTAGGCGGCTACACCTTC; D: TRBD1; size: few; V: TRBV11-2; J: TRBJ1-2
CDR3: CASSHTDTQYF; DNA: TGTGCCAGTAGCCACACAGATACGCAGTATTTT; D: NA; size: NA; V: TRBV19; J: TRBJ2-3
CDR3: CASSSLRGGTDTQYF; DNA: TGTGCCAGCAGCTCCCTTCGAGGGGGAACGGATACGCAGTATTTT; D: NA; size: NA; V: TRBV7-2; J: TRBJ2-3
CDR3: CASRDNGNTEAFF; DNA: TGTGCCAGCAGGGACAACGGAAACACTGAAGCTTTCTTT; D: NA; size: NA; V: TRBV6-5; J: TRBJ1-1
CDR3: CASSLLAGIHYGYTF; DNA: TGTGCCAGCAGTCTACTGGCAGGGATTCACTATGGCTACACCTTC; D: NA; size: NA; V: TRBV28; J: TRBJ1-2
CDR3: CASSPGSGGGYEQYF; DNA: TGTGCCAGCAGCCCGGGCAGTGGCGGGGGTTACGAGCAGTACTTC; D: TRBD2; size: NA; V: TRBV11-3; J: TRBJ2-7